This T cell receptor beta chain comes out of a study of monozygotic twins with inflammatory bowel disease. There are 12 residues in the CDR3. The V gene's germline CDR1 is SQVTM and CDR2 ANQGSEA. Following a re-call of the 5' RACE reads, TCRdb has one entry per CDR3 protein and lacks DNA. Recorded for this sample: 400,000 to 500,000 distinct CDR3 sequences. The sequenced sample was blood. The J gene is TRBJ2-7, the V gene TRBV29-1. The receptor was isolated from a human donor with ulcerative colitis or Crohn's disease, or a healthy co-twin of an affected twin (not recorded which). The CDR3 loop reads CSVGGGTYEQYF.